This TCR beta chain derives from a study of shared clonotypes between healthy human individuals. Study conclusions and caveats: Rarefaction demonstrated incomplete sorted-subset sequencing despite large depth.

The assay was immunoSEQ multiplex PCR, and TCRdb's table has in-frame clones only and misses some. This sample has around 620,000 clones, with roughly 95% found just once. Germline V gives CDR1 MNHEY, CDR2 SVGAGI. This CDR3 region has 15 residues. Naive CD8 cells comprised CD45RO-negative, CCR7-positively selected cells, excluding terminally differentiated effector memory CD45RA+ cells. To note about this clone: Its antigen is as yet unknown. The junction shows a germline mismatch at one end, possibly a read error.

This sequence joins TRBV6-5 and TRBJ2-4, with D unclear. The sequence derives from a young woman in good health. Sequencing was done on a sample of naive CD8+ T cells sorted from blood. As DNA, the CDR3 is TGTGCCAGCAGTCCCCTTTTCCCCGCCAGAAACATTCAGTACTTC. Translation: CASSPLFPARNIQYF.